These 3 T cell receptor beta chains originate from one sample sequenced in a study of T-cell reconstitution after alpha-beta-depleted transplantation in children. Unique molecular identifiers were built into the TCRbeta library. TCRdb itself ran the PCR reads through MiXCR, one entry per CDR3 protein. In the table there are some 240,000 distinct CDR3 sequences, approximately 9.7% of which are singletons. Sequencing used PBMCs from the stem cell graft donor, obtained from the stem cell graft. These receptors all come from a human donor who donated a stem cell graft to a child with SCID.

This clonotype was counted at least ten times. The rearrangement links TRBV5-1 to TRBJ1-3; 11 positions agree with TRBD1. The CDR3 contains 14 residues. V lost 2 bases and J lost 8; bases outside the gene matches: 3. Germline V CDR1 and CDR2: SGHRS, YFSETQ. In DNA, the CDR3 is TGCGCCAGCAGCTTAGGACAGGGGGCAGACACCATATATTTT. Amino acid sequence: CASSLGQGADTIYF. Drawing the rest from reference TRBV5-1 and TRBJ1-3, the complete variable domain is KAGVTQTPRYLIKTRGQQVTLSCSPISGHRSVSWYQQTPGQGLQFLFEYFSETQRNKGNFPGRFSGRQFSNSRSEMNVSTLELGDSALYLCASSLGQGADTIYFGEGSWLTVV.

This clonotype was found a few times. The chain uses TRBV20-1 and TRBJ2-1; maybe TRBD2 (7 bases). This CDR3 region has 15 residues. Germline CDR1 DFQATT, CDR2 SNEGSKA (reference sequence). The V end lost 5 bases, the J end lost 8 bases, and 22 bases lay between the germline ends. CDR3 region: CSAPPWGGGLYEQFF. In nucleotides, the CDR3 is TGCAGTGCTCCCCCTTGGGGGGGGGGCCTGTATGAGCAGTTCTTC.

This clonotype was seen at least ten times. This chain links TRBV5-1 with TRBJ2-5, with 13 nucleotides matching TRBD2. The CDR3 runs 17 residues. V lost 2 bases, J lost 1 base, and 5 bases stayed unmatched. The V gene's germline CDR1 is SGHRS and CDR2 YFSETQ. The CDR3 nucleotides are TGCGCCAGCAGCTTTGGACTAGCGGGGGTCCTCCAAGAGACCCAGTACTTC. It is translated as CASSFGLAGVLQETQYF.